The entry that follows covers one T cell receptor beta chain sequence. What it binds is unknown. The CDR3 length is 12 residues. The germline V gene has CDR1 SQVTM and CDR2 ANQGSEA. V gave up 4 bases and J gave up 6 bases, with 12 bases separating them. The sample originates from a study of response to subunit inactivated influenza vaccine. Broader study findings: Seasonal influenza vaccination, on each occasion, was suggested by the authors to recruit few new T cells.

TCRdb itself ran the RT-PCR reads through MiXCR, one entry per CDR3 protein. This sample carries about 480,000 distinct CDR3 sequences, 10% to 15% of them seen once, and the ten largest clones take less than 15%. Sample: PBMCs from blood, taken roughly 48 days after vaccination. J is TRBJ1-1 and V is TRBV29-1, with a weak D call TRBD1 (6 bases). The origin of this receptor is a man aged 45 to 65 who received an inactivated influenza vaccine. The CDR3: CSVGPQGAEAFF. The CDR3 DNA is TGCAGCGTTGGTCCACAGGGCGCTGAAGCTTTCTTT. Full variable domain (remainder filled in from reference TRBV29-1 and TRBJ1-1): SAVISQKPSRDICQRGTSLTIQCQVDSQVTMMFWYRQQPGQSLTLIATANQGSEATYESGFVIDKFPISRPNLTFSTLTVSNMSPEDSSIYLCSVGPQGAEAFFGQGTRLTVV.